This TCR beta chain was identified during a study of chronic HIV infection and antiretroviral therapy (dated by TCRdb to between 2015 and 2016). CDR3 length: 12 amino acids, cysteine to phenylalanine. Just the 36-base CDR3 DNA is kept, in frame starting at base 1. From the germline V gene, CDR1 is SNHLY and CDR2 is FYNNEI. Trimming costs V 3 bases and J 8 bases, and their ends lie 11 bases apart. This clonotype was counted ten times or more. Its antigen is not yet known. No base-level quality is on record; no much larger clone is a single base apart. Receptors were amplified or captured by 5' RACE. This sample was sequenced with an Illumina MiSeq. The public reads were run again by TCRdb, first through fastp at Q25 and then through MiXCR, and only productive beta chains were kept. Each record represents a unique CDR3 protein, reported with the most common genes and DNA among its rows. Here the sample has about 38,000 distinct CDR3 sequences; roughly 8.8% occur a single time. In total, the top ten clones hold 2.9% of the sample.

This TCR derives from an adult who had HIV and had not received antiretroviral therapy, or was an uninfected healthy control (not recorded which). Sequenced: peripheral blood. Recombination joined TRBV2 with TRBJ2-7; the D gene lacks a confident call. The CDR3 protein sequence reads: CASSDSGPQQYF. The DNA reads as follows: TGTGCCAGCAGTGACTCGGGCCCCCAGCAGTACTTC.